What follows are 27 T cell receptor beta chains derived from one specimen sequenced in a study of blood T cell repertoires in COVID-19. Measured with immunoSEQ multiplex PCR; TCRdb has only the in-frame clones, and not every one. The data show more than 200,000 clones, roughly 82% seen once. The material sequenced was peripheral blood. The receptors derive from a woman of 80 years or more with active or convalescent COVID-19.

This clone was counted only a few times. Other nucleotide sequences from this sample produce the same CDR3. This chain links TRBV5-1 with TRBJ1-1, with TRBD1 as a possible D gene (6 bases). Trimming shortened V by 6 bases and J by 4 bases, and 16 bases separated the two germline ends. The germline gives CDR1 SGHRS, CDR2 YFSETQ. The length of the CDR3 is 14 residues. The CDR3, as DNA: TGCGCCAGCATCCCAGAACAGGGTAGCACTGAAGCTTTCTTT. It specifies CASIPEQGSTEAFF. Full variable domain (rest looked up from reference TRBV5-1 and TRBJ1-1): KAGVTQTPRYLIKTRGQQVTLSCSPISGHRSVSWYQQTPGQGLQFLFEYFSETQRNKGNFPGRFSGRQFSNSRSEMNVSTLELGDSALYLCASIPEQGSTEAFFGQGTRLTVV.

The V call is TRBV9, the J call TRBJ1-6, with TRBD1 identical over 10 bases. After removal of 0 bases from V and 0 bases from J, the junction contained 6 bases not matched to a gene. CDR1 and CDR2 (germline): SGDLS, YYNGEE. The CDR3 runs 19 residues. CDR3 nucleotide sequence: TGTGCCAGCAGCGTAGATGACAGGGGGCTCTACTCCTATAATTCACCCCTCCACTTT. It translates to CASSVDDRGLYSYNSPLHF.

The chain links TRBV11-2 to TRBJ2-5, with 12 bases lining up with TRBD2. V lost 3 bases, J lost 6 bases, and 8 bases stayed unmatched. This CDR3 has 16 residues. Germline lookup yields CDR1 SGHAT and CDR2 FQNNGV. The CDR3 coding sequence is TGTGCCAGCAGCTTTGGGGCTAGCGGGGGGGAAAAGACCCAGTACTTC. Protein product: CASSFGASGGEKTQYF.

The V gene is TRBV12-2, the J gene TRBJ2-3; TRBD2, as called in the table, went unchecked against the DNA. TRBV12-2 is labeled a pseudogene. The CDR3 has 17 residues. The CDR3 reads CASRLLAGGQYTDTQYF. The CDR3 bases are TGTGCAAGTCGCTTACTAGCGGGGGGCCAATACACAGATACGCAGTATTTT.

This chain joins TRBV6-1 and TRBJ2-1; a weak D match, TRBD2 (7 bases). Trimming pared 1 base from V and 8 bases from J, leaving 15 bases between. There are 15 residues in the CDR3. Germline V lookup: CDR1 MNHNS, CDR2 SASEGT. The CDR3 loop reads CASSEVGRGQDEQFF. For the CDR3, the DNA is TGTGCCAGCAGTGAAGTCGGGCGGGGGCAGGATGAGCAGTTCTTC.

J is TRBJ2-3 and V is TRBV10-2, with TRBD2 as a possible D gene (5 bases). V gave up 5 bases and J gave up 1 base, with 13 bases separating them. The CDR3 length is 15 residues. The V gene's germline CDR1 is WSHSY and CDR2 SAAADI. Written as DNA, the CDR3 is TGCGCCAGCAGTTACACTAGTATAGGCACAGATACGCAGTATTTT. Protein: CASSYTSIGTDTQYF.

The chain uses TRBV28 and TRBJ1-5; weak D call: TRBD1 (5 bases). Germline loops: CDR1 MDHEN, CDR2 SYDVKM. The CDR3 totals 16 residues. Trimming stripped 6 bases from V and 4 bases from J, with 19 bases between. The CDR3 protein is CASSLPPGGFNQPQHF. The DNA for the CDR3 is TGTGCCAGCAGCCTTCCTCCGGGGGGTTTTAATCAGCCCCAGCATTTT.

J is TRBJ1-6 and V is TRBV30; TRBD1 is a possible D gene (6 bases). CDR3 length: 13 residues. Germline V lookup: CDR1 GTSNPN, CDR2 SVGIG (reference sequence). Trimming stripped 1 base from V and 9 bases from J, with 10 bases between. The DNA for the CDR3 is TGTGCCTGGAGTGGTCAGGGGAGTTCACCCCTCCACTTT. Translating it yields CAWSGQGSSPLHF.

This clone came up a few times. This CDR3 is also generated by other DNA sequences in the sample. This chain joins TRBV2 and TRBJ1-1; a possible D gene is TRBD1 (5 bases). The CDR3 spans 13 residues. V gave up 7 bases and J gave up 0 bases, with 9 bases separating them. Germline V lookup: CDR1 SNHLY, CDR2 FYNNEI. The CDR3 here is CASTLGVNTEAFF. The DNA of the CDR3 is TGTGCCAGCACCCTAGGGGTGAACACTGAAGCTTTCTTT.

The chain carries TRBV19 and TRBJ2-2; a weak D match, TRBD2 (5 bases). The CDR3 loop spans 17 amino acids. Germline V lookup: CDR1 LNHDA, CDR2 SQIVND (reference sequence). The ends were cut back, 7 bases at V and 4 bases at J, with 22 bases in the middle. The chain's CDR3 is CASISRGRSDGTGELFF. The CDR3 DNA reads TGTGCCAGTATAAGTCGGGGAAGGTCCGATGGCACCGGGGAGCTGTTTTTT.

The chain couples TRBV10-2 to TRBJ2-2, with a tentative D call TRBD2 (6 bases). This CDR3 is 14 amino acids long. The germline V gene encodes CDR1 WSHSY and CDR2 SAAADI. V lost 6 bases to trimming and J lost 5 bases, with 13 bases between them. CDR3 DNA sequence: TGCGCCAGCAGACCGGGTGGGAGGACCGGGGAGCTGTTTTTT. Its protein product is CASRPGGRTGELFF.

The genes are TRBV6-5 and TRBJ2-3, with D unresolved. Germline CDR1 is MNHEY and CDR2 is SVGAGI. The CDR3 extends over 12 amino acids. V was cut by 6 bases and J by 8 bases, with 12 bases left in between. This CDR3 reads CASRDPTGTQYF. DNA of the CDR3: TGTGCCAGCAGAGACCCTACGGGTACGCAGTATTTT.

The chain uses TRBV2 and TRBJ1-5, with TRBD1 matching 11 bases. V lost 7 bases and J lost 4; bases outside the gene matches: 6. This CDR3 has 15 residues. The germline V gene encodes CDR1 SNHLY and CDR2 FYNNEI. For the CDR3, the DNA is TGTGCCAGCAATACCGGGACAGGGGGAAATCAGCCCCAGCATTTT. Protein sequence: CASNTGTGGNQPQHF.

The CDR3 nucleotides are TGTGCCTGGAGCGGGATACAGGGCTCTCAGCCCCAGCATTTT. This translates into CAWSGIQGSQPQHF. The rearrangement links TRBV30 to TRBJ1-5, with a possible D match to TRBD1 (6 bases). Germline V gene data show CDR1 as GTSNPN and CDR2 as SVGIG (reference sequence). The V and J ends lost 3 bases and 6 bases respectively, with 15 bases between them. This CDR3 comprises 14 residues.

The chain carries TRBV19 and TRBJ2-5; 7 nucleotides match TRBD1. Germline loops: CDR1 LNHDA, CDR2 SQIVND (reference sequence). The J segment lost 6 bases and the V segment lost 5 bases, leaving 9 bases of the junction unmatched. This CDR3 contains 14 residues. The CDR3 sequence is CASSPSTRGQTQYF. CDR3 in DNA: TGTGCCAGTAGTCCCTCCACTAGGGGGCAGACCCAGTACTTC.

This clone came up once. V gene TRBV19 combines with J gene TRBJ1-4; 8 nucleotides match TRBD1. There are 15 residues in the CDR3. V trimming: 5 bases; J trimming: 7 bases; junction bases outside the gene matches: 9. Germline CDR1 and CDR2: LNHDA and SQIVND (reference sequence). The CDR3 here is CASSPGTGSAEKLFF. CDR3 bases: TGTGCCAGTAGTCCGGGGACAGGTAGTGCTGAAAAACTGTTTTTT.

This clone was counted once. The chain carries TRBV28 and TRBJ1-1; D gene ambiguous. Germline CDR1 MDHEN, CDR2 SYDVKM. The V end lost 0 bases, the J end lost 3 bases, and 5 bases lay between the germline ends. The CDR3 extends over 13 amino acids. As DNA, the CDR3 is TGTGCCAGCAGTTTATGGCAGGACACTGAAGCTTTCTTT. Translated, it gives CASSLWQDTEAFF.

The chain recombines TRBV28 with TRBJ1-6, with 9 positions matching TRBD1. The germline V gene has CDR1 MDHEN and CDR2 SYDVKM. The CDR3 spans 16 residues. V dropped 5 bases and J dropped 6; count of bases not matched to a gene: 8. CDR3 region: CASSLPTGGGNSPLHF. CDR3 DNA sequence: TGTGCCAGCAGTCTACCGACAGGGGGGGGTAATTCACCCCTCCACTTT.

The chain employs TRBV4-1 and TRBJ2-1; TRBD2 agrees at 11 bases. Germline CDR1 and CDR2: MGHRA and YSYEKL. This CDR3 is 15 amino acids long. Trimming removed 6 bases from V and 4 bases from J; junction bases left unmatched: 5. The CDR3 here is CASRTTSGGYNEQFF. The CDR3 DNA reads as TGCGCCAGCAGAACCACTAGCGGGGGTTACAATGAGCAGTTCTTC.

Regarding this clone: This same CDR3 is encoded by further DNA sequences in the sample. V and J are TRBV5-1 and TRBJ1-1, with no clear D. CDR3 length: 13 residues. V lost 2 bases and J 1 base, leaving 6 bases between the germline ends. Germline V gives CDR1 SGHRS, CDR2 YFSETQ. CDR3 amino acids: CASSFGENTEAFF. CDR3 DNA sequence: TGCGCCAGCAGCTTTGGAGAGAACACTGAAGCTTTCTTT.

CDR3 nucleotides: TGCGCCAGCAGCTTGGGACTAGCGGGAGTCCAAGAGACCCAGTACTTC. Its protein is CASSLGLAGVQETQYF. V is TRBV5-1 and J is TRBJ2-5; 12 nucleotides match TRBD2. The germline V gene has CDR1 SGHRS and CDR2 YFSETQ. This CDR3 has 16 amino acids. V lost 0 bases to trimming and J lost 1 base; unmatched junction nucleotides: 1.

The chain combines TRBV2 with TRBJ2-3, with TRBD1 as a possible D gene (6 bases). This CDR3 has 14 residues. Germline CDR1 and CDR2: SNHLY and FYNNEI. V was trimmed by 10 bases and J by 0 bases, leaving 14 bases between them. CDR3 sequence reads: CAKVGGPSTDTQYF. The CDR3, as DNA: TGTGCCAAAGTAGGGGGACCGAGCACAGATACGCAGTATTTT.

This clone occurred once. The J gene is TRBJ1-1, the V gene TRBV28; D is uncertain. CDR1 is MDHEN, CDR2 SYDVKM, per germline. The CDR3 is 12 residues long. Trimming removed 6 bases at V and 8 bases at J, with 13 bases between. CDR3 protein: CASSVTWREAFF. For the CDR3, the DNA is TGTGCCAGCAGCGTGACGTGGAGGGAAGCTTTCTTT.

The rearrangement joins TRBV4-1 to TRBJ1-5; TRBD1 matches 11 bases. This CDR3 spans 19 amino acids. V was pared by 1 base and J by 7 bases, with 15 bases of the junction left unmatched. CDR1 and CDR2 (germline): MGHRA, YSYEKL. CDR3 in amino acids: CASSQVRGQGGSGGQPQHF. CDR3 sequence (DNA): TGCGCCAGCAGCCAAGTCCGGGGACAGGGGGGATCGGGGGGACAGCCCCAGCATTTT.

The CDR3 sequence: CASSLRLAISYEQYF. CDR3 sequence (DNA): TGTGCCAGCAGCTTGAGACTAGCGATCTCCTACGAGCAGTACTTC. The genes are TRBV7-2 and TRBJ2-7; 8 bases are shared with TRBD2. The CDR3 consists of 15 residues. After removal of 3 bases from V and 0 bases from J, the junction contained 4 bases not matched to a gene. Germline values: CDR1 SGHTA, CDR2 FQGNSA.

The V call is TRBV18, the J call TRBJ2-1; 7 nucleotides line up with TRBD2. Germline CDR1 KGHSH, CDR2 LQKENI. The ends lost 4 bases at V and 5 bases at J; junction bases unmatched: 11. The CDR3 has 16 residues. The CDR3: CASSLIWGGENNEQFF. The CDR3, as DNA: TGTGCCAGCTCACTCATATGGGGGGGTGAGAACAATGAGCAGTTCTTC.

V gene TRBV4-1 combines with J gene TRBJ1-1; 7 nucleotides align to TRBD1. The germline gives CDR1 MGHRA, CDR2 YSYEKL. With 7 bases clipped from V and 2 bases from J, the junction kept 10 bases outside the gene matches. This CDR3 region has 15 residues. The CDR3 loop reads CASNPQGGQNTEAFF. CDR3 nucleotides: TGCGCCAGCAACCCCCAGGGGGGACAAAACACTGAAGCTTTCTTT.